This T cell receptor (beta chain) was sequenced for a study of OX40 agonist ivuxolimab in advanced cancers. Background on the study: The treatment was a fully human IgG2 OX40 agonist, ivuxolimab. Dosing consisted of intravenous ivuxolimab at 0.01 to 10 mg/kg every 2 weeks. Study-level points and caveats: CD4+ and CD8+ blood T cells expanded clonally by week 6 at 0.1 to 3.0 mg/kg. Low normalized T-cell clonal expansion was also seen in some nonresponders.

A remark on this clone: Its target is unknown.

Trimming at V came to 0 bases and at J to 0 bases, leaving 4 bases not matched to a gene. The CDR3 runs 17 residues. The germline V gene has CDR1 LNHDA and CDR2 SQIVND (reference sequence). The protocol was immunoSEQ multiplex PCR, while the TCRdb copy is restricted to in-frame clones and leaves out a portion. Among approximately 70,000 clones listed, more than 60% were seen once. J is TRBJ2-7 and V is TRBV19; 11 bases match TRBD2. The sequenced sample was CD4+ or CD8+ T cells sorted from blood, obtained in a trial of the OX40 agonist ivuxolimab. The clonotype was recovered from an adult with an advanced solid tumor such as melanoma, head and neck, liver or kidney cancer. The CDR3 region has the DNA TGTGCCAGTAGTATAGAGCTGACTAGCGGGGTCTCCTACGAGCAGTACTTC. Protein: CASSIELTSGVSYEQYF.